Listed below are T cell receptor beta chains from one sample, sequenced in a study of PD-L1 blockade in urothelial cancer. The assay was immunoSEQ multiplex PCR, and TCRdb's table has in-frame clones only and misses some. The table lists about 95,000 clones, around 90% of them singletons. This sample comprised PBMCs, obtained around atezolizumab (anti-PD-L1) treatment. The receptors were gathered from a man aged 55 to 70 with urothelial cancer. The CDR3 runs from the conserved cysteine through the conserved F or W. The D gene is left open where the match is weak. Clone size is given for some rows only: seen once, a few or many times, or a class if the clone is expanded.

d_call: TRBD2; clone_size: .; j_call: TRBJ2-1; cdr3_length: 11; v_call: TRBV11-2; cdr3_aa: CASSFGRTQFF; cdr3_nt: TGTGCCAGCAGCTTCGGGAGGACGCAGTTCTTC
d_call: .; clone_size: .; j_call: TRBJ1-5; cdr3_length: 14; v_call: TRBV5-4; cdr3_aa: CASSLGAGNQPQHF; cdr3_nt: TGTGCCAGCAGCTTAGGGGCCGGAAATCAGCCCCAGCATTTT
d_call: .; clone_size: .; j_call: TRBJ2-3; cdr3_length: 14; v_call: TRBV7-9; cdr3_aa: CASSLMSGTDTQYF; cdr3_nt: TGTGCCAGCAGCTTAATGTCAGGGACAGATACGCAGTATTTT
d_call: .; clone_size: .; j_call: TRBJ1-1; cdr3_length: 17; v_call: TRBV5-1; cdr3_aa: CASSLGPLAGENTEAFF; cdr3_nt: TGCGCCAGCAGCTTGGGTCCCCTGGCGGGGGAGAACACTGAAGCTTTCTTT
d_call: .; clone_size: .; j_call: TRBJ2-7; cdr3_length: 14; v_call: TRBV6-5; cdr3_aa: CASSQTVSSYEQYF; cdr3_nt: TGTGCCAGCAGTCAAACAGTTAGCTCCTACGAGCAGTACTTC
d_call: TRBD2; clone_size: .; j_call: TRBJ2-1; cdr3_length: 15; v_call: TRBV7-2; cdr3_aa: CASSLGGLAGDDQFF; cdr3_nt: TGTGCCAGCAGCTTAGGGGGACTAGCGGGGGACGACCAGTTCTTC
d_call: .; clone_size: .; j_call: TRBJ2-1; cdr3_length: 14; v_call: TRBV27; cdr3_aa: CASSLFARVNEQFF; cdr3_nt: TGTGCCAGCAGTTTATTTGCCAGGGTAAATGAGCAGTTCTTC
d_call: .; clone_size: once; j_call: TRBJ1-2; cdr3_length: 14; v_call: TRBV4-1; cdr3_aa: CASSQDERFYGYTF; cdr3_nt: TGCGCCAGCAGCCAAGATGAGAGGTTCTATGGCTACACCTTC
d_call: TRBD1; clone_size: few; j_call: TRBJ1-5; cdr3_length: 15; v_call: TRBV4-3; cdr3_aa: CASSQDRQGSQPQHF; cdr3_nt: TGCGCCAGCAGCCAAGATCGACAGGGCAGTCAGCCCCAGCATTTT
d_call: .; clone_size: .; j_call: TRBJ2-7; cdr3_length: 15; v_call: TRBV6-5; cdr3_aa: CASSYSTAYSYEQYF; cdr3_nt: TGTGCCAGCAGTTACTCGACAGCGTACTCCTACGAGCAGTACTTC
d_call: .; clone_size: .; j_call: TRBJ1-3; cdr3_length: 18; v_call: TRBV7-2; cdr3_aa: CASSLYARARRGLGTIYF; cdr3_nt: TGTGCCAGCAGCTTATACGCTCGGGCCAGGAGGGGATTGGGCACCATATATTTT
d_call: TRBD2; clone_size: .; j_call: TRBJ2-7; cdr3_length: 15; v_call: TRBV9; cdr3_aa: CASSGTSGSSYEQYF; cdr3_nt: TGTGCCAGCAGCGGAACCAGCGGGAGCTCCTACGAGCAGTACTTC
d_call: TRBD1; clone_size: .; j_call: TRBJ1-1; cdr3_length: 15; v_call: TRBV6-4; cdr3_aa: CASTPWTGSVTEAFF; cdr3_nt: TGTGCCAGCACCCCTTGGACAGGGAGTGTCACTGAAGCTTTCTTT
d_call: .; clone_size: .; j_call: TRBJ1-2; cdr3_length: 13; v_call: TRBV2; cdr3_aa: CASGRGTLYGYTF; cdr3_nt: TGTGCCAGCGGAAGAGGGACTCTCTATGGCTACACCTTC
d_call: TRBD1; clone_size: .; j_call: TRBJ2-2; cdr3_length: 14; v_call: TRBV5-1; cdr3_aa: CASSFHRGTGELFF; cdr3_nt: TGCGCCAGCAGCTTTCACAGGGGTACCGGGGAGCTGTTTTTT
d_call: .; clone_size: .; j_call: TRBJ1-2; cdr3_length: 15; v_call: TRBV4-1; cdr3_aa: CASSQILGGNYGYTF; cdr3_nt: TGCGCCAGCAGCCAAATTCTCGGAGGTAACTATGGCTACACCTTC
d_call: .; clone_size: .; j_call: TRBJ1-2; cdr3_length: 14; v_call: TRBV4-1; cdr3_aa: CASSQDPGDLGYTF; cdr3_nt: TGCGCCAGCAGCCAAGATCCGGGGGATTTGGGCTACACCTTC
d_call: TRBD1; clone_size: .; j_call: TRBJ2-5; cdr3_length: 14; v_call: TRBV7-7; cdr3_aa: CASSPGQDQETQYF; cdr3_nt: TGTGCCAGCAGTCCCGGACAGGACCAAGAGACCCAGTACTTC
d_call: .; clone_size: .; j_call: TRBJ2-7; cdr3_length: 13; v_call: TRBV7-2; cdr3_aa: CASSVTSGSEQYF; cdr3_nt: TGTGCCAGCAGCGTAACCTCGGGGAGCGAGCAGTACTTC
d_call: .; clone_size: .; j_call: TRBJ1-2; cdr3_length: 15; v_call: TRBV6-6; cdr3_aa: CASNGGTQTLYGYTF; cdr3_nt: TGTGCCAGCAACGGGGGAACACAAACCCTCTATGGCTACACCTTC
d_call: .; clone_size: .; j_call: TRBJ1-6; cdr3_length: 13; v_call: TRBV4-3; cdr3_aa: CASSKERYSPLHF; cdr3_nt: TGCGCCAGCAGCAAGGAGAGATATTCACCCCTCCACTTT
d_call: TRBD2; clone_size: .; j_call: TRBJ2-3; cdr3_length: 15; v_call: TRBV6-6; cdr3_aa: CASSGPGLVADTQYF; cdr3_nt: TGTGCCAGCAGCGGCCCGGGACTAGTTGCTGATACGCAGTATTTT
d_call: .; clone_size: .; j_call: TRBJ2-2; cdr3_length: 15; v_call: TRBV15; cdr3_aa: CATSRDPQLHGELFF; cdr3_nt: TGTGCCACCAGCAGAGATCCCCAGTTGCACGGGGAGCTGTTTTTT
d_call: .; clone_size: .; j_call: TRBJ2-5; cdr3_length: 23; v_call: TRBV6-4; cdr3_aa: CASSDSGSPSSPRIKTVQETQYF; cdr3_nt: TGTGCCAGCAGTGACTCAGGTTCTCCCTCGTCCCCGCGAATAAAGACAGTCCAAGAGACCCAGTACTTC
d_call: .; clone_size: .; j_call: TRBJ1-1; cdr3_length: 13; v_call: TRBV2; cdr3_aa: CASRVGQFTEAFF; cdr3_nt: TGTGCCAGCAGGGTTGGACAGTTCACTGAAGCTTTCTTT
d_call: TRBD2; clone_size: .; j_call: TRBJ2-1; cdr3_length: 13; v_call: TRBV11-1; cdr3_aa: CASSSPGGNEQFF; cdr3_nt: TGTGCCAGCAGCTCACCGGGGGGGAATGAGCAGTTCTTC
d_call: .; clone_size: .; j_call: TRBJ2-3; cdr3_length: 12; v_call: TRBV2; cdr3_aa: CASSERGDTQYF; cdr3_nt: TGTGCCAGCAGTGAAAGGGGAGATACGCAGTATTTT
d_call: TRBD2; clone_size: .; j_call: TRBJ2-5; cdr3_length: 18; v_call: TRBV11-2; cdr3_aa: CASSSQRRPAGGGETQYF; cdr3_nt: TGTGCCAGCAGCTCCCAGCGTAGGCCCGCGGGGGGGGGAGAGACCCAGTACTTC
d_call: TRBD1; clone_size: .; j_call: TRBJ2-5; cdr3_length: 15; v_call: TRBV2; cdr3_aa: CASSKSGTGEETQYF; cdr3_nt: TGTGCCAGCAGCAAATCCGGGACAGGGGAAGAGACCCAGTACTTC
d_call: .; clone_size: .; j_call: TRBJ1-2; cdr3_length: 14; v_call: TRBV7-2; cdr3_aa: CASSLNSGNYGYTF; cdr3_nt: TGTGCCAGCAGCTTAAATTCAGGGAACTATGGCTACACCTTC
d_call: TRBD1; clone_size: once; j_call: TRBJ1-6; cdr3_length: 13; v_call: TRBV6-5; cdr3_aa: CASRDRNNSPLHF; cdr3_nt: TGTGCCAGTCGGGACAGGAATAATTCACCCCTCCACTTT